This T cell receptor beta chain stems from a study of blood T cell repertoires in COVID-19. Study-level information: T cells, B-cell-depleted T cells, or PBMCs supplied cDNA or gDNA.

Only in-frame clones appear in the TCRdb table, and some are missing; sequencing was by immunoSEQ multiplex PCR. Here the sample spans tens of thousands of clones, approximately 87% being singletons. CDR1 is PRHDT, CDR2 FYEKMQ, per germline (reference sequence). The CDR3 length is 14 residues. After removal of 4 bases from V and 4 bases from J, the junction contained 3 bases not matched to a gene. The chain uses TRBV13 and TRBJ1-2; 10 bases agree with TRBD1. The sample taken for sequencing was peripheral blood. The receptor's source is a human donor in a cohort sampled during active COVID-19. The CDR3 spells CASSSDRGFYGYTF. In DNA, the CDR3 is TGTGCCAGCAGCTCGGACAGGGGGTTCTATGGCTACACCTTC.